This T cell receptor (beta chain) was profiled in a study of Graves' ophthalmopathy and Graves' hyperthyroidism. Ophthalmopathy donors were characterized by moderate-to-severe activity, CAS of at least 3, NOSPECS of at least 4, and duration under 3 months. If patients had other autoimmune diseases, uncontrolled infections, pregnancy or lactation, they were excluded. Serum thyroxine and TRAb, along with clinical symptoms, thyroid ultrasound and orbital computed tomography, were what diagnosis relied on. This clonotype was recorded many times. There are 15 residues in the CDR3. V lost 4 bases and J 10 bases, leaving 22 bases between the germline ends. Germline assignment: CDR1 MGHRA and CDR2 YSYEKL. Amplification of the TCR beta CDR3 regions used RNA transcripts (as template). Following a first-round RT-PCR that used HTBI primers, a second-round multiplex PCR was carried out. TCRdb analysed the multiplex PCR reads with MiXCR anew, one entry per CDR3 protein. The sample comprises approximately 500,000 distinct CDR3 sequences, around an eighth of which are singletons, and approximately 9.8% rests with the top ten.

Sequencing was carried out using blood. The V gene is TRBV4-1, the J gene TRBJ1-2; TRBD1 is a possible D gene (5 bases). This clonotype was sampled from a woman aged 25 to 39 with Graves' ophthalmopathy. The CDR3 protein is CASSLEIGTGSDYTF. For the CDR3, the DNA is TGCGCCAGCAGCCTAGAGATCGGGACGGGGTCGGACTACACCTTC.